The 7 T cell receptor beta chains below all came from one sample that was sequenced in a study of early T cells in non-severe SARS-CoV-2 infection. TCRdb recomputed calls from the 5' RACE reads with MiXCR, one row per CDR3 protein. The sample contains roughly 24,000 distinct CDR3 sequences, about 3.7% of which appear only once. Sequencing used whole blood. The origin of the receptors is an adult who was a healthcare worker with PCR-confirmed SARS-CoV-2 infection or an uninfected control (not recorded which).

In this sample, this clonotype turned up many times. In DNA, the CDR3 is TGTGCCAGCAGCCAAGTAACAATCGGGGACAGGGCCTTATATGGCTACACCTTC. Translated: CASSQVTIGDRALYGYTF. This sequence joins TRBV3-2 and TRBJ1-2; the D segment call TRBD1 is taken from the table without a DNA check. TRBV3-2 is listed as a pseudogene. The CDR3 is 18 amino acids.

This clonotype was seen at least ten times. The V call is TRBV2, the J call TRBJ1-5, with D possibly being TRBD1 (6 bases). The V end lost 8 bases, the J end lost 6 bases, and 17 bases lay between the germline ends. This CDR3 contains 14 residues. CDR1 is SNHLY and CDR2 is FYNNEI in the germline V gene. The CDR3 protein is CASGGQGSGQPQHF. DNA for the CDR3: TGTGCCAGCGGGGGGCAGGGTTCTGGTCAGCCCCAGCATTTT.

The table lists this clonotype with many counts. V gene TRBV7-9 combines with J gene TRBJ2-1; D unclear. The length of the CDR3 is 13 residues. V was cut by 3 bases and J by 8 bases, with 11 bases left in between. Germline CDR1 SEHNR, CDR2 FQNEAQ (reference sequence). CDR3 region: CASSFRIFDEQFF. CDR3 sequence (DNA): TGTGCCAGCAGCTTTCGGATCTTCGATGAGCAGTTCTTC.

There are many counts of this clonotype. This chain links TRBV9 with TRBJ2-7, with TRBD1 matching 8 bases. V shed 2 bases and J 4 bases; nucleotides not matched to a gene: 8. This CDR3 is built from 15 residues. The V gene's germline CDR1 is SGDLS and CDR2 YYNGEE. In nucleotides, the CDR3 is TGTGCCAGCAGCGTGGGGACAGGCTCGGCTTACGAGCAGTACTTC. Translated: CASSVGTGSAYEQYF.

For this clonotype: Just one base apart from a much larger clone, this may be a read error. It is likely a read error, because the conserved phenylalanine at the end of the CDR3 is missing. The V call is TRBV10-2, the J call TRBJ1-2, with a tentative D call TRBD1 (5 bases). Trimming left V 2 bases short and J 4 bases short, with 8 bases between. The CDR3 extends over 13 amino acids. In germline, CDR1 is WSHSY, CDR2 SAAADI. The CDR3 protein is CASSEQGFYGYTL. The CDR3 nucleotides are TGCGCCAGCAGTGAGCAGGGTTTCTATGGCTACACCCTC.

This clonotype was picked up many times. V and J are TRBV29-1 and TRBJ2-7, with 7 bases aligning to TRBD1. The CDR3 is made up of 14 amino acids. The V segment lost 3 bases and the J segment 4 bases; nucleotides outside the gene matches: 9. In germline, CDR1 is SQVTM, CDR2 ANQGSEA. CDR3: CSVDKGGVGYEQYF. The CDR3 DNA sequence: TGCAGCGTTGACAAAGGGGGCGTTGGTTACGAGCAGTACTTC.

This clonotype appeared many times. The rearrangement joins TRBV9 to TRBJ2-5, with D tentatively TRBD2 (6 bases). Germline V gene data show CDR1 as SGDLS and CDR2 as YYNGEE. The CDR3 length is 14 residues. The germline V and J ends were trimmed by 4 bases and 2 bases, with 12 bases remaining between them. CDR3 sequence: CASSTRLAQETQYF. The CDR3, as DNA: TGTGCCAGCAGCACGAGGCTAGCGCAAGAGACCCAGTACTTC.